The present T cell receptor beta chain was sequenced within a study of blood T cell repertoires in COVID-19. Study information: PBMCs, B-cell-depleted T cells, or T cells were the source of the cDNA or gDNA that made up the material.

Methods used by the authors: Nucleated cell number was recorded as an estimate derived from reference gene primer amplification. This table comes from immunoSEQ multiplex PCR, and its TCRdb copy is limited to in-frame clones, with some not included. V, J and clone size are taken as reported in that table, and D and trimming were inferred from the DNA itself. Of 240,000 or so clones in the sample, around 87% are singletons; the top ten hold about 3.1%. Germline V CDR1 and CDR2: SGHRS, YFSETQ. V was clipped by 2 bases and J by 5 bases; unmatched bases: 9. The CDR3 extends over 16 amino acids. Source material: peripheral blood. V usage is TRBV5-1 and J usage is TRBJ2-3; 9 bases match TRBD2. The sequence was obtained from a woman between 25 and 40 years old who had recovered from COVID-19. CDR3 amino acids: CASSFPAGGRGDTQYF. The CDR3 nucleotides read TGCGCCAGCAGCTTCCCTGCGGGGGGGCGCGGAGATACGCAGTATTTT. Full variable domain (remainder filled in from reference TRBV5-1 and TRBJ2-3): KAGVTQTPRYLIKTRGQQVTLSCSPISGHRSVSWYQQTPGQGLQFLFEYFSETQRNKGNFPGRFSGRQFSNSRSEMNVSTLELGDSALYLCASSFPAGGRGDTQYFGPGTRLTVL.